The rows below give T cell receptor beta chains drawn from one sample of a study of vaccination effects on CD4 cells after COVID-19. These receptors' targets are unknown. Clones were sequenced by immunoSEQ multiplex PCR, and TCRdb holds only the in-frame ones, with some missing. The sample shows about 50,000 clones, about 70% of them seen only once. The specimen comprised CD4+ T cells from PBMCs cultured with HCoV-OC43 spike peptides, sampled after COVID-19 vaccination. These receptors were collected from a human donor who received a COVID-19 vaccine. Both conserved end residues are part of each CDR3.

CDR3 protein	V gene	J gene
CASSHKTGTGFFGWETQYF	TRBV3-1/TRBV3-2	TRBJ2-5
CASSPGTSGGTDTQYF	TRBV11-3	TRBJ2-3
CASSGSGDSYEQYF	TRBV2	TRBJ2-7
CAGDLGWGSIYEQYF	TRBV6-5	TRBJ2-7
CASSRAPGKKNDQPQHF	TRBV5-4	TRBJ1-5
CASSQAPGWEQFF	TRBV3-1/TRBV3-2	TRBJ2-1
CASSPGVLAGSTDTQYF	TRBV4-1	TRBJ2-3
CASSAPGQGYEQYF	TRBV5-6	TRBJ2-7
CASSRGLTLYEQYF	TRBV6-5	TRBJ2-7
CASSLINPAQNSPLHF	TRBV4-2	TRBJ1-6
CASRDTNGETQYF	TRBV10-1	TRBJ2-5
CSVPSENAYEQYF	TRBV29-1	TRBJ2-7
CASSSIRNTGGAGGYTF	TRBV11-2	TRBJ1-2
CASSLVGSRSSGNEQFF	TRBV7-2	TRBJ2-1
CSARASGELFF	TRBV20-1	TRBJ2-2
CASSAGSNQPQHF	TRBV2	TRBJ1-5
CASSSQGWDTDTQYF	TRBV5-1	TRBJ2-3
CSAPLYVEQYF	TRBV20-1	TRBJ2-7
CASSRQVSQETQYF	TRBV4-1	TRBJ2-5
CASSQFSNSYGYTF	TRBV3-1/TRBV3-2	TRBJ1-2
CASSFRQGAQAFF	TRBV7-9	TRBJ1-1
CASSFHRDRDEKLFF	TRBV5-8	TRBJ1-4
CASSLRVGQGAETQYF	TRBV5-4	TRBJ2-5
CASSVLAGRAYNEQFF	TRBV5-1	TRBJ2-1
CASSYGGAGAEAFF	TRBV6-5	TRBJ1-1
CASSDYRDTNEQFF	TRBV10-2	TRBJ2-1
CASSDQGFIGELFF	TRBV5-6	TRBJ2-2
CASSIGLAVSYEQYF	TRBV19	TRBJ2-7
CASQTLDFSGNTIYF	TRBV10-3	TRBJ1-3
CASSLKTGVDSPLHF	TRBV6-5	TRBJ1-6
CASSFYLGQDGYTF	TRBV7-2	TRBJ1-2
CASSYSGGNQPQHF	TRBV6-5	TRBJ1-5
CASIGETNYGYTF	TRBV6-5	TRBJ1-2
CASRTNSGYTF	TRBV6-5	TRBJ1-2
CASSQVSLAGGNGELFF	TRBV4-1	TRBJ2-2
CASSLGLAGGEFF	TRBV7-9	TRBJ2-1
CASSPRGEGAEQFF	TRBV3-1/TRBV3-2	TRBJ2-1
CASCEGGPIGELFF	TRBV6-1	TRBJ2-2
CASSPLGQGVATQYF	TRBV4-1	TRBJ2-5
CASSPPHGQPFYGYTF	TRBV5-4	TRBJ1-2
CASSWGGTSKNIQYF	TRBV5-4	TRBJ2-4
CASRGALVNTEAFF	TRBV5-1	TRBJ1-1
CASSFPTGGFTEAFF	TRBV2	TRBJ1-1
CASSLGGRTADTQYF	TRBV11-3	TRBJ2-3
CASSQDAGRMNTEAFF	TRBV3-1/TRBV3-2	TRBJ1-1
CASSSQGRDTEAFF	TRBV21-1	TRBJ1-1
CASSYGTGGTEAFF	TRBV6-5	TRBJ1-1
CASSPDVDYGYTF	TRBV18	TRBJ1-2